Presented here are 16 T cell receptor beta chains from one specimen sequenced in a study of blood T cell repertoires in COVID-19. Profiled with immunoSEQ multiplex PCR; TCRdb holds only in-frame clones, not every one. The sample comprises approximately 260,000 clones, roughly 88% of which are singletons, and 1% to 1.5% rests with the top ten. Sequencing was done on a sample of PBMCs or T cells enriched from blood (not recorded which). These receptors all stem from a woman between 35 and 50 years old with acute COVID-19.

V is TRBV20-1 and J is TRBJ2-1; 7 bases are shared with TRBD2. CDR3 length: 11 amino acids. V lost 6 bases and J lost 8; bases outside the gene matches: 4. Germline values: CDR1 DFQATT, CDR2 SNEGSKA (reference sequence). The CDR3 protein is CSAKTSHEQFF. DNA for the CDR3: TGCAGTGCCAAGACTAGCCATGAGCAGTTCTTC.

The chain couples TRBV29-1 to TRBJ1-1; D is uncertain. The CDR3 runs 12 residues. The germline V gene has CDR1 SQVTM and CDR2 ANQGSEA. V shed 4 bases and J shed 1 base, with 7 bases lying between them. In nucleotides, the CDR3 is TGCAGCGTTGTCCCAAAGAACACTGAAGCTTTCTTT. Translated: CSVVPKNTEAFF.

This chain uses TRBV3-1 (or the pseudogene TRBV3-2) with TRBJ1-1, with a weak D call TRBD1 (5 bases). Trimming cost V 1 base and J 0 bases, with 18 bases left between them. The CDR3 contains 18 residues. Germline CDR1 is LGHDT and CDR2 is YNNKEL (reference sequence). The CDR3 loop reads CASSQGWGERGMNTEAFF. CDR3 sequence (DNA): TGTGCCAGCAGCCAAGGTTGGGGGGAAAGGGGCATGAACACTGAAGCTTTCTTT.

This clone was counted a single time. This chain connects TRBV19 to TRBJ2-1; TRBD2 is a possible D gene (6 bases). There are 17 residues in the CDR3. Germline V gene sequence: CDR1 LNHDA, CDR2 SQIVND (reference sequence). Trimming took off 3 bases at V and 0 bases at J, with 15 bases between the two ends. In DNA form, the CDR3 reads TGTGCCAGTAGTATGTGGAGCGGAGGGAGCTCCTACAATGAGCAGTTCTTC. This gives the protein CASSMWSGGSSYNEQFF.

The chain employs TRBV18 and TRBJ1-1, with D possibly being TRBD1 (5 bases). The CDR3 has 12 residues. Germline V lookup: CDR1 KGHSH, CDR2 LQKENI. Trimming took 3 bases from V and 9 from J, leaving 11 bases between them. The CDR3 loop reads CASSPGGEKAFF. The CDR3 nucleotides are TGTGCCAGCTCACCGGGAGGGGAAAAAGCTTTCTTT.

The rearrangement joins TRBV7-2 to TRBJ2-7; TRBD1 agrees at 10 bases. The V gene's germline CDR1 is SGHTA and CDR2 FQGNSA. V shed 3 bases, J shed 4 bases, and the junction held 3 bases outside the gene matches. This CDR3 spans 14 amino acids. The CDR3 bases are TGTGCCAGCAGCTTCGACAGGGGGCCATACGAGCAGTACTTC. Residues: CASSFDRGPYEQYF.

The chain is built from TRBV19 and TRBJ1-5; D unresolved. V was pared by 4 bases and J by 4 bases, with 8 bases between. The germline CDR1 and CDR2 sequences are LNHDA and SQIVND (reference sequence). There are 13 residues in the CDR3. The CDR3 DNA follows: TGTGCCAGTAGTAACGAGCTAAATCAGCCCCAGCATTTT. This translates into CASSNELNQPQHF.

The V gene is TRBV7-8, the J gene TRBJ1-2, with D perhaps matching TRBD1 (5 bases). This CDR3 comprises 13 residues. CDR1 is SGHVS and CDR2 is FQNEAQ in the germline V gene. V dropped 4 bases and J dropped 1 base, with 7 bases sitting between them. The CDR3 region has the DNA TGTGCCAGCAGCTCCAGGGATAACTATGGCTACACCTTC. Translating it yields CASSSRDNYGYTF.

The gene calls are TRBV5-1 and TRBJ1-1; 10 bases line up with TRBD1. CDR3 size: 14 residues. CDR1 SGHRS and CDR2 YFSETQ come from the germline V gene. Trimming removed 4 bases from V and 4 bases from J; junction bases left unmatched: 4. CDR3 amino acids: CASSPDRGITEAFF. The DNA of the CDR3 is TGCGCCAGCAGCCCGGACAGGGGGATCACTGAAGCTTTCTTT.

The V and J genes are TRBV28 and TRBJ1-3; perhaps TRBD1 as D (5 bases). The CDR3 is 14 amino acids. CDR1 is MDHEN and CDR2 is SYDVKM in the germline V gene. Trimming pared 3 bases from V and 2 bases from J, leaving 8 bases between. In DNA, the CDR3 is TGTGCCAGCAGTTTCGGACAAGCTGGAAACACCATATATTTT. This encodes CASSFGQAGNTIYF.

The genes are TRBV9 and TRBJ2-1; D possibly corresponds to TRBD1 (5 bases). CDR1 and CDR2 from the germline V gene are SGDLS and YYNGEE. V lost 0 bases and J 7 bases, leaving 8 bases between the germline ends. CDR3 length: 13 residues. CDR3 region: CASSVVAGNEQFF. As DNA, the CDR3 is TGTGCCAGCAGCGTAGTGGCAGGGAATGAGCAGTTCTTC.

The V call is TRBV7-3, the J call TRBJ1-1; TRBD1 matches at 10 bases. V dropped 5 bases and J dropped 4; count of bases not matched to a gene: 16. Germline loops: CDR1 SGHTA, CDR2 FQGTGA. The CDR3 runs to 18 residues. As DNA, the CDR3 is TGTGCCAGCAGCCCTCGGGACAGGGGTATCACCTCAGTCACTGAAGCTTTCTTT. Its protein is CASSPRDRGITSVTEAFF. The variable domain in full, with the rest retrieved from reference TRBV7-3 and TRBJ1-1, is GAGVSQTPSNKVTEKGKYVELRCDPISGHTALYWYRQSLGQGPEFLIYFQGTGAADDSGLPNDRFFAVRPEGSVSTLKIQRTERGDSAVYLCASSPRDRGITSVTEAFFGQGTRLTVV.

The rearrangement links TRBV6-1 to TRBJ1-1; D is unclear. Germline lookup yields CDR1 MNHNS and CDR2 SASEGT. The CDR3 runs 13 residues. The V end lost 0 bases, the J end lost 4 bases, and 6 bases lay between the germline ends. In DNA, the CDR3 is TGTGCCAGCAGTGAAGCTATCGGCACTGAAGCTTTCTTT. Amino acid sequence: CASSEAIGTEAFF.

This clone showed up just once. The chain couples TRBV6-1 to TRBJ1-4; D call uncertain. The V gene lost 3 bases and the J gene lost 0 bases, with 11 bases spanning the gap. The CDR3 covers 16 residues. CDR1 and CDR2 from the germline V gene are MNHNS and SASEGT. The CDR3 region is CASSEAAGATNEKLFF. For the CDR3, the DNA is TGTGCCAGCAGTGAGGCGGCGGGAGCAACTAATGAAAAACTGTTTTTT.

The CDR3 region has the DNA TGTGCCTGGAGTGTACTGTACAATGAGCAGTTCTTC. This translates into CAWSVLYNEQFF. V gene TRBV30 combines with J gene TRBJ2-1; D not resolved. Germline lookup yields CDR1 GTSNPN and CDR2 SVGIG (reference sequence). The CDR3 extends over 12 amino acids. V shed 0 bases and J shed 4 bases, with 4 bases lying between them.

The chain employs TRBV18 and TRBJ2-5, with D perhaps matching TRBD2 (5 bases). The CDR3 is 16 residues long. V was shortened by 3 bases and J by 4 bases, with 18 bases between the two germline ends. CDR1 is KGHSH and CDR2 is LQKENI in the germline V gene. The CDR3 here is CASSPLSPEAGETQYF. In nucleotides, the CDR3 is TGTGCCAGCTCACCCCTGAGCCCGGAGGCCGGAGAGACCCAGTACTTC.